This T cell receptor (beta chain) was captured by sequencing in a study of control samples from healthy donors and cancer patients. Germline CDR1 MNHNS, CDR2 SASEGT. This CDR3 region has 18 residues. The ends were cut back, 2 bases at V and 4 bases at J, with 18 bases in the middle. Libraries were prepared by immunoSEQ multiplex PCR; TCRdb keeps only in-frame clonotypes and omits some of them. The sample consists of about 180,000 clones, approximately 92% of them appearing once. The genes are TRBV6-1 and TRBJ2-6; no firm D call. Sequenced material: blood. This receptor was identified in a middle-aged woman in good health. For the CDR3, the DNA is TGTGCCAGCAGTGAACTGTTCGTACGGGTTGAGGGGGCCAACGTCCTGACTTTC. Residues: CASSELFVRVEGANVLTF.